Presented here are 26 T cell receptor beta chains from one specimen sequenced in a study of T cells in Graves' hyperthyroidism and ophthalmopathy. Authors of the study amplified TCR beta CDR3 regions from RNA transcripts. HTBI primers were employed in a first-round RT-PCR of the TCR CDR3. TCRdb processed the multiplex PCR reads anew with MiXCR; each CDR3 protein has one entry. The sample comprises about 540,000 distinct CDR3 sequences, roughly 50% of which are singletons, and around 8% rests with the top ten. Material: peripheral blood or thyroid tissue (not recorded which). The source of these receptors is a woman younger than 30 with Graves' hyperthyroidism.

The genes are TRBV15 and TRBJ1-2; the D is unclear. CDR3 size: 14 residues. Germline lookup yields CDR1 LNHNV and CDR2 YYDKDF (reference sequence). V was cut by 3 bases and J by 7 bases, with 15 bases left in between. The CDR3 region is CATSSPRSQRGYTF. The CDR3 DNA reads as TGTGCCACCAGCAGTCCCCGGTCCCAACGTGGCTACACCTTC.

This clonotype was found many times. This rearrangement joins TRBV10-3 to TRBJ1-1, with 9 nucleotides matching TRBD1. The V segment lost 6 bases and the J segment 5 bases; nucleotides outside the gene matches: 7. CDR1 is ENHRY and CDR2 is SYGVKD in the germline V gene. This CDR3 comprises 14 residues. CDR3 amino acids: CAISPGQGRTEAFF. In nucleotides, the CDR3 is TGTGCCATCAGCCCTGGACAGGGGCGAACTGAAGCTTTCTTT.

The J gene is TRBJ1-1, the V gene TRBV29-1, with D perhaps matching TRBD1 (5 bases). Germline assignment: CDR1 SQVTM and CDR2 ANQGSEA. This CDR3 has 12 amino acids. Deletions cut 4 bases from V and 5 bases from J, with 11 bases between. The CDR3: CSVGGVLTEAFF. CDR3 coding DNA: TGCAGCGTTGGGGGGGTATTGACTGAAGCTTTCTTT.

This clonotype was recorded at least ten times. The rearrangement joins TRBV11-2 to TRBJ1-1; 7 nucleotides match TRBD1. Unmatched junction bases numbered 3, after V lost 4 bases and J lost 1 base. CDR1 is SGHAT, CDR2 FQNNGV, per germline. The CDR3 is 14 residues long. DNA of the CDR3: TGTGCCAGCAGCTCAGGGACAGAGAACACTGAAGCTTTCTTT. Amino acid sequence: CASSSGTENTEAFF.

This clonotype was detected ten times or more. The chain combines TRBV12-3 or TRBV12-4 with TRBJ2-7, with TRBD2 as a possible D gene (6 bases). V dropped 5 bases and J dropped 7 bases, with 18 bases sitting between them. The CDR3 has 14 residues. The CDR3 sequence is CASSPGSSTKEQYF. In nucleotides, the CDR3 is TGTGCCAGCAGTCCCGGGAGTTCGACGAAAGAGCAGTACTTC.

This clonotype has at least ten counts. The genes are TRBV20-1 and TRBJ1-2, with 7 positions matching TRBD1. Germline CDR1 reads DFQATT; CDR2 reads SNEGSKA (reference sequence). The CDR3 loop spans 16 amino acids. Trimming took 6 bases from V and 4 from J; bases not matched to a gene: 17. CDR3 DNA: TGCAGTGCCAGGGACAGCAACCCACTAGTGGGCTATGGCTACACCTTC. It codes for CSARDSNPLVGYGYTF.

This clonotype came up many times. This rearrangement joins TRBV20-1 to TRBJ2-5, with 7 bases matching TRBD2. Unmatched junction bases numbered 3, after V lost 3 bases and J lost 2 bases. Germline lookup yields CDR1 DFQATT and CDR2 SNEGSKA (reference sequence). The CDR3 contains 13 residues. CDR3 nucleotide sequence: TGCAGTGCTAGTGGAGCGGGGCAAGAGACCCAGTACTTC. Translation: CSASGAGQETQYF.

This clonotype was detected ten times or more. The junction does not match germline at one end; this may be a read error. The J gene is TRBJ2-7, the V gene TRBV5-1; 12 bases map to TRBD2. This CDR3 spans 15 amino acids. Germline values: CDR1 SGHRS, CDR2 YFSETQ. The CDR3 DNA reads TGTGCCAGCAGCTCGGGACTAGCGGGTGGGTACGAGCAGTACTTC. It is translated as CASSSGLAGGYEQYF.

Note on this clonotype: A junction end diverges from the germline sequence, so it may reflect a read error. This sequence joins TRBV5-1 and TRBJ2-7, with TRBD2 matching over 10 bases. Germline V gives CDR1 SGHRS, CDR2 YFSETQ. The CDR3 has 15 residues. CDR3 nucleotides: TGTGCCAGCAGCCCAGGCGGGACTAGCGTTACCGAGCAGTACTTC. Protein: CASSPGGTSVTEQYF.

In its sample, this clonotype was seen many times. The V gene is TRBV12-3 or TRBV12-4, the J gene TRBJ1-2, with D possibly TRBD1 on 6 matching bases. The CDR3 covers 13 residues. V lost 6 bases and J lost 4, with 12 bases in between. The CDR3 DNA sequence: TGTGCCAGCAGCTGGACAGCCCCCTATGGCTACACCTTC. Translation: CASSWTAPYGYTF.

This clonotype has ten or more counts. This chain links TRBV20-1 with TRBJ1-1; possibly TRBD1 for D (5 bases). Trimming left V 1 base short and J 2 bases short, with 11 bases between. The V gene's germline CDR1 is DFQATT and CDR2 SNEGSKA (reference sequence). This CDR3 contains 14 residues. The CDR3 DNA reads as TGCAGTGCTAGAGTGGGGGGTTCTAACACTGAAGCTTTCTTT. Translating it yields CSARVGGSNTEAFF.

The genes are TRBV4-2 and TRBJ1-1, with 8 bases that match TRBD1. V shed 1 base, J shed 0 bases, and the junction held 7 bases outside the gene matches. CDR1 LGHNA and CDR2 YNFKEQ come from the germline V gene. The CDR3 runs to 17 residues. CDR3: CASSQALTGAMNTEAFF. The CDR3 DNA sequence: TGTGCCAGCAGCCAAGCCTTGACAGGGGCGATGAACACTGAAGCTTTCTTT.

The CDR3 nucleotides are TGTGCTACTAGCAGTGAAGCGCTTCCCGGGTTAGGTTATGGCTACACCTTC. Amino acids: CATSSEALPGLGYGYTF. The rearrangement uses TRBV2 and TRBJ1-2; no reliable D call. The length of the CDR3 is 17 residues. The germline V gene encodes CDR1 SNHLY and CDR2 FYNNEI. Combining the CDR3 with reference TRBV2 and TRBJ1-2 gives the whole variable domain EPEVTQTPSHQVTQMGQEVILRCVPISNHLYFYWYRQILGQKVEFLVSFYNNEISEKSEIFDDQFSVERPDGSNFTLKIRSTKLEDSAMYFCATSSEALPGLGYGYTFGSGTRLTVV.

This clonotype was seen only a few times. The chain couples TRBV7-9 to TRBJ2-3; D gene ambiguous. This CDR3 has 14 residues. Germline V lookup: CDR1 SEHNR, CDR2 FQNEAQ (reference sequence). Trimming pared 5 bases from V and 7 bases from J, leaving 16 bases between. CDR3 protein: CASSQVELGNTQYF. CDR3 coding DNA: TGTGCCAGCAGCCAAGTAGAGTTAGGGAATACGCAGTATTTT.

Comments on this clonotype: This could be a read error, since a much larger clone is one nucleotide away. The chain has TRBV7-2 and TRBJ2-5; TRBD2 agrees at 11 bases. CDR1 is SGHTA and CDR2 is FQGNSA in the germline V gene. This CDR3 is built from 16 residues. The CDR3 region is CASSFGTSGLEETRYF. The CDR3 DNA is TGTGCCAGCAGCTTCGGGACTAGCGGTCTCGAAGAGACCCGGTACTTC.

This clonotype was recorded at least ten times. The rearrangement uses TRBV6-2 or TRBV6-3 and TRBJ2-5, with D hard to call. Germline V gene lookup returns CDR1 MNHEY and CDR2 SVGEGT. Trimming left V 0 bases short and J 3 bases short, with 5 bases between. The CDR3 has 13 amino acids. CDR3 sequence reads: CASSYSKEETQYF. Here the CDR3 DNA reads TGTGCCAGCAGTTACTCGAAAGAAGAGACCCAGTACTTC.

This clonotype came up many times. The chain is built from TRBV16 and TRBJ1-2; 11 nucleotides line up with TRBD1. The CDR3 is 16 residues long. J gave up 4 bases and V 2 bases, and 6 bases lay outside the gene matches. Germline V lookup: CDR1 KGHSY, CDR2 FQNENV. The CDR3 DNA sequence: TGTGCCAGCAGCCAACCTAGGGACAGGGGGACCTATGGCTACACCTTC. Translation: CASSQPRDRGTYGYTF.

This clonotype came up a few times. The CDR3 here is CASSPRRTGAGANVLTF. CDR3 coding DNA: TGTGCCAGCTCACCTCGGCGAACAGGGGCTGGGGCCAACGTCCTGACTTTC. The chain couples TRBV18 to TRBJ2-6, with 7 bases matching TRBD1. Losses at the gene ends were 3 bases for V and 2 bases for J; bases not matched to a gene: 7. Germline V gene sequence: CDR1 KGHSH, CDR2 LQKENI. This CDR3 comprises 17 residues.

The gene calls are TRBV12-3 or TRBV12-4 and TRBJ2-5; TRBD1 agrees at 10 bases. The CDR3 loop spans 15 amino acids. Trimming removed 5 bases from V and 5 bases from J; junction bases left unmatched: 8. The CDR3 is CASSLSGTGDETQYF. In DNA form, the CDR3 reads TGTGCCAGCAGTCTCTCCGGGACAGGGGATGAGACCCAGTACTTC.

Comments on this clonotype: A much larger clone is a single base away; this may be a read error. This rearrangement joins TRBV10-3 to TRBJ2-5; TRBD1 matches 10 bases. Losses at the gene ends were 6 bases for V and 4 bases for J; bases not matched to a gene: 5. The CDR3 covers 14 residues. Germline V gives CDR1 ENHRY, CDR2 SYGVKD. CDR3 DNA: TGTGCCATCAGACTGGACAGGGGGAGAGAGACCCAGTACTTC. This codes for CAIRLDRGRETQYF.

This clonotype occurred many times. The rearrangement joins TRBV6-5 to TRBJ2-7; TRBD2 matches at 12 bases. J lost 2 bases, V lost 5 bases, and 4 bases had no gene match. This CDR3 contains 15 residues. CDR1 and CDR2 from the germline V gene are MNHEY and SVGAGI. CDR3 sequence reads: CASSESSGRAYEQYF. The CDR3 DNA reads TGTGCCAGCAGTGAGTCTAGCGGGAGGGCCTACGAGCAGTACTTC.

The table lists this clonotype with a few counts. This chain uses TRBV2 with TRBJ2-1, with D possibly matching TRBD1 (6 bases). The germline CDR1 and CDR2 sequences are SNHLY and FYNNEI. Deletions cut 5 bases from V and 3 bases from J, with 8 bases between. The CDR3 has 13 amino acids. CDR3 DNA: TGTGCCAGCAGTAAGACAGGCTACAATGAGCAGTTCTTC. Translating gives CASSKTGYNEQFF.

With respect to this clonotype: This CDR3 is missing its conserved last phenylalanine or tryptophan, likely due to a read error. The DNA is left out, because the CDR3 cannot be placed on it with certainty; the CDR3 is given as TCRdb lists it. The rearrangement links TRBV6-2 or TRBV6-3 to TRBJ2-5; no check of the table's D call, TRBD2, against the DNA was made. Both ends counted, the CDR3 spans 8 residues. The germline V gene has CDR1 MNHEY and CDR2 SVGEGT. CDR3 protein: CASKGLAG.

This clonotype was counted once. One end of the junction is discordant with germline, which a read error may explain. The J gene is TRBJ1-1, the V gene TRBV5-1; no firm D call. This CDR3 is 13 amino acids long. Per germline, CDR1 SGHRS and CDR2 YFSETQ. The CDR3 region is CASSLEEGTEAFF. For the CDR3, the DNA is TGCGCCAGCAGCTTGGAAGAAGGAACTGAAGCTTTCTTC.

As for this clonotype: A read error is possible here, since a much larger clone lies one base away. This chain connects TRBV12-3 or TRBV12-4 to TRBJ2-7; 9 bases agree with TRBD2. With V trimmed by 5 bases and J by 3 bases, 5 bases remained unmatched. The CDR3 spans 14 residues. The CDR3 here is CASSASGRCYEQYF. The CDR3 DNA is TGTGCCAGCAGTGCGAGCGGGAGGTGCTACGAGCAGTACTTC.

This clonotype was recorded a few times. The rearrangement joins TRBV2 to TRBJ1-6, with D hard to call. The CDR3 totals 12 residues. Germline V lookup: CDR1 SNHLY, CDR2 FYNNEI. V lost 5 bases to trimming and J lost 13 bases, with 12 bases between them. In DNA, the CDR3 is TGTGCCAGCAGTCCCGAAGCGGGGCCCCTCCACTTT. This sequence encodes CASSPEAGPLHF.